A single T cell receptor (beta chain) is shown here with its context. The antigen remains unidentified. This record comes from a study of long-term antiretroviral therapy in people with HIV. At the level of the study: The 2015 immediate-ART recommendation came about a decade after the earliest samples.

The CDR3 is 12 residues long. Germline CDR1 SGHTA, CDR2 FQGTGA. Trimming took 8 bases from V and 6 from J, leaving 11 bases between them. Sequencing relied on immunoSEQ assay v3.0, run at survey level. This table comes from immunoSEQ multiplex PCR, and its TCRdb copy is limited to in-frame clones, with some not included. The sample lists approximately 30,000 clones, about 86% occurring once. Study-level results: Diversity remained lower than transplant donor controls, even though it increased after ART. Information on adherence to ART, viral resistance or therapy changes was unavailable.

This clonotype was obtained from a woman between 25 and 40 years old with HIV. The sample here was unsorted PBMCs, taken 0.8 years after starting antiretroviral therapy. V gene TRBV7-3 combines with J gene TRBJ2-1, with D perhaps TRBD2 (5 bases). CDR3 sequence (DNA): TGTGCCAGCGCAAATCGGGGCAATGAGCAGTTCTTC. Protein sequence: CASANRGNEQFF.